This T cell receptor (beta chain) appears in the sequencing data of a study of cytomegalovirus exposure and HLA in healthy donors. PCR employed 60 Vbeta and 13 Jbeta primers. Here immunoSEQ multiplex PCR was the method, and the copy in TCRdb shows in-frame clones only, minus some. In the table there are 250,000 or so clones, around 90% of which are singletons. CDR1 SGHRS and CDR2 YFSETQ come from the germline V gene. CDR3 length equals 14 residues. Trimming left V 7 bases short and J 1 base short, with 15 bases between. The chain recombines TRBV5-1 with TRBJ2-7; a possible D gene is TRBD2 (6 bases). This clonotype was sampled from a girl under 10 years old in good health and CMV-seronegative. The sequencing input was PBMCs. CDR3 nucleotide sequence: TGCGCCAGCGGTCCGGGGGACCAGTCCTACGAGCAGTACTTC. This codes for CASGPGDQSYEQYF.